The T cell receptor beta chain under discussion was sequenced for a study of identical twins (dated by TCRdb to about 2016). Notes on the research overall: To test whether fetal clonotypes persist, this study deep-sequenced TCR alpha and beta repertoires from monozygotic twins, from unrelated adults of various ages, and from cord blood. To rule out contamination, replicate twin experiments were performed at different times with different library preparation protocols.

The full study reports these points: In beta out-of-frame sequences, excess twin sharing was weaker, because having fewer shared sequences lowered the signal-to-noise ratio. In monozygotic twins, out-of-frame TCR alpha sharing was systematically underestimated by recombination models, although the models agreed with sharing between unrelated individuals. Invariant T cells such as MAIT and iNKT could partly confound zero-insertion analyses, although diverse VJ usage argued against such confounding for most clonotypes. Because the same donors could not be followed over many years, the conclusions depended on cross-sectional statistical analysis. Compared with coincidental sharing between unrelated individuals, an excess of low generation-probability sequences was observed among out-of-frame TCR alpha sequences shared between twins. Abundant cord blood beta clonotypes carried fewer insertions; young adult naive repertoires showed a weaker similar trend, while memory repertoires showed none.

Every donor was a healthy Caucasian. The twin cohort comprised three pairs of female monozygotic twins, all aged roughly 18 to 30 years. RNA for TCR libraries was isolated from peripheral blood mononuclear cells. The sample holds many counts of this clonotype. Its antigen remains unidentified. Within one base of it there is no much larger clone, and no base qualities were kept. Trimming at the junction amounts to 7 bases on V and 6 bases on J, and the germline ends lie 13 bases apart. CDR1 SSHAT and CDR2 FNYEAQ were looked up in the germline V gene (reference sequence). CDR3 length: 13 amino acids, cysteine to phenylalanine. Kept here is only the CDR3 DNA, which spans 39 bases and is read in frame from base 1. Receptor libraries were prepared by 5' RACE. The reads were generated on an Illumina HiSeq 2000. A universal primer binding site was added through template switching, and the final cDNA carried a unique molecular identifier so that TCR cDNA molecules could be counted accurately. Specific primers in the conserved constant-segment region were used to synthesize first-strand cDNA for the TCR alpha and beta chains. To control for contamination, every cDNA library was double barcoded, receiving both a SMART-Mk sample barcode and Illumina barcodes. TruSeq adapter sequences and Illumina sample barcodes were added in two successive PCR steps. The TCR alpha and beta cDNA libraries were sequenced on the Illumina HiSeq platform using custom primers. Per the authors' processing: Raw reads were processed with MiGEC to extract unique molecular identifiers, and MiXCR was used to determine CDR3 positions. For each individual, recombination models were inferred using an EM algorithm with the repgenHMM and IGoR tools. The analysis of shared clonotypes was done with the tcR package in R, with sharing normalized by the product of cloneset sizes. To study raw recombination free of thymic and clonal selection effects, out-of-frame nonproductive sequences were analyzed. TCRdb trimmed the raw reads at Q25, called clones with MiXCR and kept productive beta chains. One record per CDR3 amino acid sequence lists the most common genes and DNA. TCRdb, rather than the study authors, made the V and J calls. For this sample there are approximately 630,000 distinct CDR3 sequences; roughly 7.2% appear just once. The top ten hold approximately 1.5% of the sample.

The sample was also linked to a second study, of yellow fever vaccine responses in identical twins. According to the second study: The T cell response to vaccination in identical twins was reported by the authors to appear partly convergent and partly personalized. Focusing on identical twins, the study followed the T cell clones that responded to the vaccine, and did so with precision.

The V gene is TRBV7-7 and the J gene is TRBJ2-1; the D gene cannot be named for sure. This sequence was found in a woman between 18 and 29 years old in good health. The sample consisted of PBMCs. CDR3 protein: CASTPPGLNEQFF. The DNA reads as follows: TGTGCCAGCACCCCCCCTGGTCTCAATGAGCAGTTCTTC.